The subject of this entry is one TCR beta chain. CDR1 is GTSNPN, CDR2 SVGIG, per germline (reference sequence). This CDR3 is 13 amino acids long. With 6 bases removed from V and 4 bases from J, the gap between germline ends came to 15 bases. The table came from immunoSEQ multiplex PCR; TCRdb's copy has only in-frame clones and leaves some out. The sample shows 85,000 to 100,000 clones, roughly 92% of them seen only once. These data are taken from a study of T cell changes during pregnancy in multiple sclerosis. Sequencing used peripheral blood, obtained in the first trimester of pregnancy. This TCR was sampled from a female donor with multiple sclerosis, enrolled in a pregnancy study. This chain joins TRBV30 and TRBJ2-5, with D perhaps TRBD1 (7 bases). CDR3 DNA sequence: TGTGCCTGCTGGCGTCAGGGGGGAGAGACCCAGTACTTC. Amino acid sequence: CACWRQGGETQYF.